This T cell receptor beta chain was observed in a study of T-cell reconstitution after alpha-beta-depleted transplantation in children listed by TCRdb under 2016. Describing the broader study: T-cell immune reconstitution after TCRalphabeta/CD19-depleted allogeneic hematopoietic cell transplantation in children was quantitatively tracked in the study by means of TCR repertoire profiling.

The CDR3 goes from the cysteine to the phenylalanine over 16 residues. Here the CDR3 DNA is all that survives: 48 bases in frame from base 1. Ends trimmed: V by 2 bases, J by 2 bases; bases unmatched to a gene: 6. General findings and caveats noted by the study authors: The apparently early recovery of alphabetaT-cell counts about two months after transplant reportedly depended on only several hundred rapidly expanded clones that came from non-depleted graft cells. The high TCRbeta diversity at day 60 in some patients was ascribed to recipient T cells and intrathymic progenitors that had survived conditioning. The frequencies of hyperexpanded clones fell over the following months, and after one year, T-cell counts and TCRbeta diversity were mostly attributed to newly produced T cells.

The treatment or condition label for this specimen denotes: allogeneic hematopoietic cell transplantation with graft depleted of TCRalphabeta T cells and CD19 B cells. Transplant recipients were children who received TCRalphabeta/CD19-depleted allogeneic hematopoietic cell grafts. In this sample, this clonotype turned up many times. No antigen is known for it. No much larger clone exists at a distance of one base, and base qualities are not known. Receptors were amplified or captured by PCR. The sample was run on an Illumina HiSeq 2500. TCR libraries were prepared with molecular barcoding, using unique molecular identifiers to normalize TCRbeta repertoire quantification. The public reads were reanalyzed by TCRdb: fastp trimming at Q25, MiXCR alignment, in-frame beta chains only. Each entry is one CDR3 protein sequence, shown with its most common DNA and genes. The table for this sample lists 90,000 to 130,000 distinct CDR3 sequences; about 9.4% of them were counted only once. The leading ten clones occupy less than 40% of the sample.

The rearrangement joined TRBV12-3 or TRBV12-4 to TRBJ2-1, with 7 central nucleotides matching TRBD1. This TCR derives from a boy aged 2-15 years with acute lymphoblastic leukemia, due to receive a stem cell transplant. The sequenced sample was PBMCs, obtained before TCRalphabeta/CD19-depleted stem cell transplant. The nucleotide sequence is TGTGCCAGCAGTTTACGGACAGGCGCGGCCTACAATGAGCAGTTCTTC. This is translated as CASSLRTGAAYNEQFF.